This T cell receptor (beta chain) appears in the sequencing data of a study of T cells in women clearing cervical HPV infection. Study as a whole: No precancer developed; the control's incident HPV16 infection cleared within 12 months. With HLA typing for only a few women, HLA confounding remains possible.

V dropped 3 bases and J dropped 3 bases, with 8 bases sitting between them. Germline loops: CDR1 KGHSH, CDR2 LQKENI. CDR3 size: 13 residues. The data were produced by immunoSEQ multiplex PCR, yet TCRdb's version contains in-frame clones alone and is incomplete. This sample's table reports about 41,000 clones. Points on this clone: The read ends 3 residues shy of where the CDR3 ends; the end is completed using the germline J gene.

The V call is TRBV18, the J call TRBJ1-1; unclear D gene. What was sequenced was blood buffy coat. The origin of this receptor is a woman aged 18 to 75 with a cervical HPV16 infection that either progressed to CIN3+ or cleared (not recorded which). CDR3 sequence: CASSPRGDTEAFF. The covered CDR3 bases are TGTGCCAGCTCACCGCGGGGAGACACTGAA.